What follows is one T cell receptor beta chain and its context. What it binds is unknown. This entry comes from a study of OX40 agonist ivuxolimab in advanced cancers. Study background: Patients with prior anti-PD-1, anti-PD-L1 or anti-CTLA-4 therapy were eligible; approximately 37% had some.

Blood was sampled at baseline, cycle 4 day 1, and cycle 7 day 1. Findings and caveats of the study: Expanded clones were, on average, more numerous among CD8+ T cells than CD4+. Clonal expansion from baseline to week 6 occurred in both CD4+ and CD8+ T cells.

Repertoires were generated with immunoSEQ multiplex PCR, while TCRdb's copy carries only in-frame clones and drops some. The table has under 90,000 clones, about 90% seen once. V shed 3 bases and J shed 8 bases, with 13 bases lying between them. Germline assignment: CDR1 KGHSH and CDR2 LQKENI. The CDR3 runs to 13 residues. The receptor's source is an adult with an advanced solid tumor such as melanoma, head and neck, liver or kidney cancer. The chain has TRBV18 and TRBJ1-2, with D perhaps matching TRBD1 (6 bases). The source material was CD4+ or CD8+ T cells sorted from blood, sampled in a trial of the OX40 agonist ivuxolimab. The DNA of the CDR3 is TGTGCCAGCTCACCGTCCTCAGGGGAAGGCTACACCTTC. Translating it yields CASSPSSGEGYTF.